This entry lists 26 T cell receptor beta chains sequenced from one sample in a study of blood T cell repertoires in COVID-19. Method: immunoSEQ multiplex PCR; TCRdb's copy keeps in-frame clones and lacks some. The profile shows a few hundred thousand clones, 88% of them singletons. Sequences were obtained from PBMCs or T cells enriched from blood (not recorded which). The receptors here all came from a woman in her sixties in a cohort exposed to, infected with or recovered from COVID-19 (not recorded which).

This clone was seen only once. The CDR3, as DNA: TGTGCCAGCAGCACCGCTCCGAGAGAGACCCAGTACTTC. This sequence encodes CASSTAPRETQYF. The V call is TRBV7-9, the J call TRBJ2-5; D not resolved. CDR3 length: 13 residues. V gave up 5 bases and J gave up 4 bases, with 11 bases separating them. Germline V gives CDR1 SEHNR, CDR2 FQNEAQ (reference sequence). The complete variable domain, with remaining parts taken from reference TRBV7-9 and TRBJ2-5, reads DTGVSQNPRHKITKRGQNVTFRCDPISEHNRLYWYRQTLGQGPEFLTYFQNEAQLEKSRLLSDRFSAERPKGSFSTLEIQRTEQGDSAMYLCASSTAPRETQYFGPGTRLLVL.

The CDR3 region is CASSRGPGLAGSLEQFF. The CDR3 DNA reads TGTGCCAGCAGTAGGGGCCCCGGACTAGCCGGTTCCCTTGAGCAGTTCTTC. The chain combines TRBV27 with TRBJ2-1; 8 nucleotides line up with TRBD2. The CDR3 has 17 residues. Germline V lookup: CDR1 MNHEY, CDR2 SMNVEV (reference sequence). The V and J ends lost 5 bases and 9 bases, in that order; junction bases with no gene match: 18.

This chain links TRBV30 with TRBJ2-2; 7 bases agree with TRBD2. Germline trimming cut 6 bases from V and 2 bases from J; bases unmatched to any gene: 9. The CDR3 sequence is 15 residues long. Germline V gene lookup returns CDR1 GTSNPN and CDR2 SVGIG (reference sequence). DNA for the CDR3: TGTGCCTGCCCAGCGGGACGGGTTAACACCGGGGAGCTGTTTTTT. As protein: CACPAGRVNTGELFF. Looking up the rest from reference TRBV30 and TRBJ2-2 gives the full variable domain: SQTIHQWPATLVQPVGSPLSLECTVEGTSNPNLYWYRQAAGRGLQLLFYSVGIGQISSEVPQNLSASRPQDRQFILSSKKLLLSDSGFYLCACPAGRVNTGELFFGEGSRLTVL.

V and J are TRBV6-1 and TRBJ2-4; the D is unclear. Germline V CDR1 and CDR2: MNHNS, SASEGT. The CDR3 is made up of 16 amino acids. Trimming took 2 bases from V and 0 from J, leaving 11 bases between them. CDR3 sequence reads: CASSELTVLAKNIQYF. CDR3 DNA: TGTGCCAGCAGTGAACTCACAGTCCTAGCCAAAAACATTCAGTACTTC.

The chain recombines TRBV28 with TRBJ1-5, with TRBD1 as a possible D gene (6 bases). Germline values: CDR1 MDHEN, CDR2 SYDVKM. The CDR3 sequence is 13 residues long. V lost 11 bases to trimming and J lost 5 bases, with 16 bases between them. CDR3: CAVRRGGHQPQHF. Here the CDR3 DNA reads TGTGCCGTACGGCGGGGGGGCCATCAGCCCCAGCATTTT.

The rearrangement joins TRBV6-5 to TRBJ1-6; D might be TRBD1 (5 bases). This CDR3 is 15 amino acids long. The V end lost 7 bases, the J end lost 4 bases, and 14 bases lay between the germline ends. Per the germline V gene, CDR1 is MNHEY and CDR2 is SVGAGI. The CDR3 loop reads CASNQGYGYNSPLHF. The CDR3 coding sequence is TGTGCCAGCAATCAGGGTTACGGGTATAATTCACCCCTCCACTTT.

V usage is TRBV19 and J usage is TRBJ1-6; TRBD1 matches at 7 bases. Germline assignment: CDR1 LNHDA and CDR2 SQIVND (reference sequence). J was trimmed by 7 bases and V by 4 bases; bases with no gene match: 10. This CDR3 is 16 amino acids long. In nucleotides, the CDR3 is TGTGCCAGTAGTAGGGTCGCGGGACAGCTAAATTCACCCCTCCACTTT. Protein: CASSRVAGQLNSPLHF.

The chain has TRBV2 and TRBJ1-1, with D possibly TRBD1 on 5 matching bases. With 6 bases removed from V and 1 base from J, the gap between germline ends came to 15 bases. From germline, CDR1 is SNHLY and CDR2 FYNNEI. CDR3 length equals 15 residues. The CDR3 nucleotides read TGTGCCAGCAGAGCCCAAAGCGGGGGGAACACTGAAGCTTTCTTT. Amino acid sequence: CASRAQSGGNTEAFF.

This rearrangement joins TRBV5-1 to TRBJ1-4, with TRBD1 matching 8 bases. The CDR3 runs 15 residues. J was trimmed by 8 bases and V by 5 bases; bases with no gene match: 11. Germline-derived CDR1 and CDR2 are SGHRS and YFSETQ. In DNA, the CDR3 is TGCGCCAGCAGTCCCACAGGGGGTTCGGGCGAAAAACTGTTTTTT. Its translation is CASSPTGGSGEKLFF.

In its sample, this clone was seen once. The CDR3 bases are TGTGCCAGCAGGGCAGTTTACGAGCAGTACTTC. It yields the protein CASRAVYEQYF. The V and J genes are TRBV6-5 and TRBJ2-7; D gene uncertain. CDR1 is MNHEY and CDR2 is SVGAGI in the germline V gene. V was trimmed by 6 bases and J by 4 bases, leaving 7 bases between them. The CDR3 totals 11 residues.

V and J are TRBV12-3 or TRBV12-4 and TRBJ2-1; tentative D call: TRBD1 (6 bases). The CDR3 loop spans 13 amino acids. The ends were cut back, 5 bases at V and 4 bases at J, with 9 bases in the middle. In nucleotides, the CDR3 is TGTGCCAGCAGTACAGGGACATACAATGAGCAGTTCTTC. Its translation: CASSTGTYNEQFF.

The gene calls are TRBV5-4 and TRBJ2-5; 7 positions match TRBD1. The germline gives CDR1 SGHNT, CDR2 YYREEE (reference sequence). The CDR3 has 15 amino acids. V lost 5 bases, J lost 2 bases, and 9 bases stayed unmatched. The chain's CDR3 is CASRSRPGGQETQYF. CDR3 coding DNA: TGTGCCAGCAGATCTAGGCCAGGGGGTCAAGAGACCCAGTACTTC. Full variable domain (missing parts from reference TRBV5-4 and TRBJ2-5): ETGVTQSPTHLIKTRGQQVTLRCSSQSGHNTVSWYQQALGQGPQFIFQYYREEENGRGNFPPRFSGLQFPNYSSELNVNALELDDSALYLCASRSRPGGQETQYFGPGTRLLVL.

The V gene is TRBV7-8, the J gene TRBJ2-3; 8 bases line up with TRBD1. The CDR3 is made up of 15 amino acids. The V segment lost 1 base and the J segment 4 bases; nucleotides outside the gene matches: 4. Per the germline V gene, CDR1 is SGHVS and CDR2 is FQNEAQ. The CDR3 bases are TGTGCCAGCAGCTTAGATGGACAGGGTCCAGATACGCAGTATTTT. It encodes CASSLDGQGPDTQYF. Looking up the rest from reference TRBV7-8 and TRBJ2-3 gives the full variable domain: GAGVSQSPRYKVAKRGQDVALRCDPISGHVSLFWYQQALGQGPEFLTYFQNEAQLDKSGLPSDRFFAERPEGSVSTLKIQRTQQEDSAVYLCASSLDGQGPDTQYFGPGTRLTVL.

The chain combines TRBV7-9 with TRBJ1-1; tentatively, D is TRBD1 (5 bases). The ends were cut back, 1 base at V and 7 bases at J, with 13 bases in the middle. This CDR3 has 14 residues. Germline V gene lookup returns CDR1 SEHNR and CDR2 FQNEAQ (reference sequence). Here the CDR3 DNA reads TGTGCCAGCAGCTTAGGGCCAGGGCAGGGTGAAGCTTTCTTT. It translates to CASSLGPGQGEAFF.

The chain couples TRBV24-1 to TRBJ1-5; weak D call: TRBD1 (6 bases). The length of the CDR3 is 15 residues. The V gene's germline CDR1 is KGHDR and CDR2 SFDVKD. Trimming pared 4 bases from V and 7 bases from J, leaving 16 bases between. This chain's CDR3 is CATSDPTGLEQPQHF. CDR3 nucleotide sequence: TGTGCCACCAGTGACCCTACAGGGCTCGAACAGCCCCAGCATTTT.

The chain is built from TRBV5-1 and TRBJ2-2, with D uncertain. This CDR3 region has 15 residues. V was pared by 0 bases and J by 0 bases, with 6 bases between. Germline CDR1 is SGHRS and CDR2 is YFSETQ. The CDR3 protein is CASSLGRTNTGELFF. The DNA of the CDR3 is TGCGCCAGCAGCTTGGGCAGAACGAACACCGGGGAGCTGTTTTTT.

The V call is TRBV4-2, the J call TRBJ1-1; D might be TRBD1 (5 bases). Germline-derived CDR1 and CDR2 are LGHNA and YNFKEQ. There are 16 residues in the CDR3. Trimming took off 1 base at V and 4 bases at J, with 16 bases between the two ends. CDR3 nucleotide sequence: TGTGCCAGCAGCCAAGTGGAAGGGGCCTTCGGCACTGAAGCTTTCTTT. The encoded protein is CASSQVEGAFGTEAFF.

V gene TRBV11-2 combines with J gene TRBJ2-7; D not resolved. Germline-derived CDR1 and CDR2 are SGHAT and FQNNGV. The V end was cut by 5 bases, the J end by 0 bases, with 5 bases between. The CDR3 totals 12 residues. This chain's CDR3 is CASSPYSYEQYF. In nucleotides, the CDR3 is TGTGCCAGCAGCCCGTACTCCTACGAGCAGTACTTC.

V gene TRBV7-9 combines with J gene TRBJ1-1, with D perhaps matching TRBD1 (6 bases). The germline V gene encodes CDR1 SEHNR and CDR2 FQNEAQ (reference sequence). Deletions cut 5 bases from V and 3 bases from J, with 13 bases between. The CDR3 extends over 14 amino acids. The CDR3 coding sequence is TGTGCCAGCAGCCGTCAGGGGACGGACACTGAAGCTTTCTTT. Protein sequence: CASSRQGTDTEAFF.

About this clone: Additional DNA sequences in this sample encode the identical CDR3. This chain uses TRBV5-4 with TRBJ1-5; D remains unclear. The CDR3 length is 14 residues. V was pared by 2 bases and J by 1 base, with 7 bases between. CDR1 is SGHNT, CDR2 YYREEE, per germline (reference sequence). CDR3 bases: TGTGCCAGCAGCTTAGGAGGGAGCAATCAGCCCCAGCATTTT. Encoded protein: CASSLGGSNQPQHF.

V is TRBV20-1 and J is TRBJ1-1; D is undetermined. The V gene lost 5 bases and the J gene lost 0 bases, with 4 bases spanning the gap. This CDR3 has 11 residues. The germline V gene has CDR1 DFQATT and CDR2 SNEGSKA (reference sequence). The CDR3 DNA reads as TGCAGTGCTCGGTTGAACACTGAAGCTTTCTTT. Its translation is CSARLNTEAFF.

The CDR3 region is CASSSGLNYGYTF. The DNA for the CDR3 is TGTGCCAGCAGTTCGGGACTTAACTATGGCTACACCTTC. This rearrangement joins TRBV6-5 to TRBJ1-2; the D gene is possibly TRBD1 (5 bases). Trimming removed 4 bases at V and 1 base at J, with 7 bases between. In germline, CDR1 is MNHEY, CDR2 SVGAGI. CDR3 length equals 13 residues.

This clone was observed a handful of times. The chain carries TRBV30 and TRBJ1-2; 10 nucleotides line up with TRBD1. J was trimmed by 4 bases and V by 2 bases; bases with no gene match: 7. This CDR3 is built from 15 residues. The germline CDR1 and CDR2 sequences are GTSNPN and SVGIG (reference sequence). The CDR3 here is CAWSQRDRGGYGYTF. The CDR3 DNA follows: TGTGCCTGGAGTCAACGGGACAGGGGAGGCTATGGCTACACCTTC.

The chain has TRBV19 and TRBJ2-7, with a tentative D call TRBD1 (6 bases). V dropped 2 bases and J dropped 3 bases, with 17 bases sitting between them. Germline V gene lookup returns CDR1 LNHDA and CDR2 SQIVND (reference sequence). The CDR3 contains 16 residues. CDR3 protein: CASSIRDGVRGYEQYF. The CDR3 DNA reads TGTGCCAGTAGTATAAGGGACGGCGTCAGGGGCTACGAGCAGTACTTC.

This rearrangement joins TRBV4-2 to TRBJ2-7; 8 nucleotides line up with TRBD2. The V segment lost 0 bases and the J segment 0 bases; nucleotides outside the gene matches: 7. Germline V gene lookup returns CDR1 LGHNA and CDR2 YNFKEQ. The CDR3 is 17 amino acids. Here the CDR3 reads CASSQDQASGSSYEQYF. In DNA, the CDR3 is TGTGCCAGCAGCCAAGATCAAGCTAGCGGGTCCTCCTACGAGCAGTACTTC.

This clone is a singleton in its sample. The chain employs TRBV7-3 and TRBJ2-5; maybe TRBD2 (6 bases). Germline assignment: CDR1 SGHTA and CDR2 FQGTGA. Trimming left V 3 bases short and J 5 bases short, with 10 bases between. The CDR3 is made up of 13 amino acids. As DNA, the CDR3 is TGTGCCAGCAGCTTTGGTGCGGGGGAGACCCAGTACTTC. Translated, it gives CASSFGAGETQYF.